The clone carrying this TCR beta chain was observed a few times. Its antigen remains unidentified. This entry is derived from a study of beta chain features in type 1 diabetes. Study in general: Patients and healthy donors were similar in age, gender and cell yields. Whole-study findings and limits: In every one of the four CD4+ subsets, TCRB CDR3s were moderately but significantly shorter in Type 1 diabetes patients.

Every isolated RNA sample was fully reverse transcribed, so sequencing captured expressed TCRB transcripts. The assay was immunoSEQ multiplex PCR, and TCRdb's table has in-frame clones only and misses some. The sample has about 340,000 clones, about a tenth seen once. Per donor, one heparinised blood draw averaged around 110 mL. Purity of each sorted population was above 95%. V gave up 2 bases and J gave up 5 bases, with 18 bases separating them. Germline CDR1 and CDR2: KGHSH and LQKENI. The CDR3 spans 16 residues. The V gene is TRBV18, the J gene TRBJ1-1; possible D gene TRBD1, 6 bases. Input material: central memory CD4+ T cells from blood. The clonotype originates from a man aged 30 to 45 with type 1 diabetes. The CDR3 DNA reads TGTGCCAGCTCACCAACCGAGAGGGGGGCAAGAACTGAAGCTTTCTTT. Protein: CASSPTERGARTEAFF. The whole variable domain, filled in from reference TRBV18 and TRBJ1-1, reads NAGVMQNPRHLVRRRGQEARLRCSPMKGHSHVYWYRQLPEEGLKFMVYLQKENIIDESGMPKERFSAEFPKEGPSILRIQQVVRGDSAAYFCASSPTERGARTEAFFGQGTRLTVV.